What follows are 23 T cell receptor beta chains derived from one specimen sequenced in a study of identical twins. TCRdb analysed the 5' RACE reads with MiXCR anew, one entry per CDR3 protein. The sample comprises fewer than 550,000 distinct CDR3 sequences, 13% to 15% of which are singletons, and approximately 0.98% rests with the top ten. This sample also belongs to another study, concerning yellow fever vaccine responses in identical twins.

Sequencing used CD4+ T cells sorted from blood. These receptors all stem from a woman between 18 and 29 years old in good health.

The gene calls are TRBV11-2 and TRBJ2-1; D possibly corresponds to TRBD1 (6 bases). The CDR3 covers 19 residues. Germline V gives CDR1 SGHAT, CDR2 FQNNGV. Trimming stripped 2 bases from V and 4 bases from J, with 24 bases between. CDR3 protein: CASSLKRGGHNSQYNEQFF. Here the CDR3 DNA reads TGTGCCAGCAGCTTAAAACGAGGGGGACACAATTCACAATACAATGAGCAGTTCTTC.

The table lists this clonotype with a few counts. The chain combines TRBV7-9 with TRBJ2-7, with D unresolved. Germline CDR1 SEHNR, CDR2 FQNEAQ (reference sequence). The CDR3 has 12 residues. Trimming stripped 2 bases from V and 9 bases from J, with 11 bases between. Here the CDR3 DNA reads TGTGCCAGCAGCTTAACGTCCCAGTGGCAGTACTTC. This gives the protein CASSLTSQWQYF.

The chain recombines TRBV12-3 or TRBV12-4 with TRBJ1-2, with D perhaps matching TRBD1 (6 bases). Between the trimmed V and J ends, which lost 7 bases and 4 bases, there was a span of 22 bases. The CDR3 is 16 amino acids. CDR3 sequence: CASNLNMGGAGYGYTF. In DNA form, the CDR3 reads TGTGCCAGCAACCTCAACATGGGGGGCGCCGGCTATGGCTACACCTTC.

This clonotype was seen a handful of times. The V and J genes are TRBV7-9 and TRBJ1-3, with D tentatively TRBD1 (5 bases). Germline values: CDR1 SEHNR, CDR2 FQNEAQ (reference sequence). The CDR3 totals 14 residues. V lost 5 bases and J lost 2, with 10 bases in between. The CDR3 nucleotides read TGTGCCAGCAGCCGTGGGGACCCTGGAAACACCATATATTTT. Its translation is CASSRGDPGNTIYF.

Here the CDR3 reads CASSDHGRLGDTQYF. CDR3 sequence (DNA): TGCGCCAGCAGTGACCACGGGCGGCTGGGAGATACGCAGTATTTT. The rearrangement uses TRBV10-2 and TRBJ2-3; D not certain. The ends were cut back, 3 bases at V and 5 bases at J, with 15 bases in the middle. The CDR3 sequence is 15 residues long. Germline V lookup: CDR1 WSHSY, CDR2 SAAADI.

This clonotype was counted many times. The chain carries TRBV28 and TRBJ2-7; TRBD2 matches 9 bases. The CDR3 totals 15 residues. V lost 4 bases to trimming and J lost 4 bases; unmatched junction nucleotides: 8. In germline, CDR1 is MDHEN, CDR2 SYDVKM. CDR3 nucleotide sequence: TGTGCCAGCAGTTCGCCGGGACTAGCAGTTTACGAGCAGTACTTC. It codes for CASSSPGLAVYEQYF.

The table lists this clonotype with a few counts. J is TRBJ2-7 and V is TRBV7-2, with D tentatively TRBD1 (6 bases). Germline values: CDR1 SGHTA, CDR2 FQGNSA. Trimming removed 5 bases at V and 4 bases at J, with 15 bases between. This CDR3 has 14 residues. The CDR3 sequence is CASSPTGSPYEQYF. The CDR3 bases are TGTGCCAGCAGCCCGACAGGCAGTCCGTACGAGCAGTACTTC.

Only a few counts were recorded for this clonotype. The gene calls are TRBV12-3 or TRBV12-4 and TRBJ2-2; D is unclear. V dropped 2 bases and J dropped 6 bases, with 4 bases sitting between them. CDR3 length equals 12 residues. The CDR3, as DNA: TGTGCCAGCAGTTTACTTGCCGGGGAGCTGTTTTTT. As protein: CASSLLAGELFF.

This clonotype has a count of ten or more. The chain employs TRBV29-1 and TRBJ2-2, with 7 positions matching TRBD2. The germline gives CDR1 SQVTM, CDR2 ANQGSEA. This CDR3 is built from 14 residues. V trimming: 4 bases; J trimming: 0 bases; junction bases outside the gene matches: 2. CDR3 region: CSVVGGANTGELFF. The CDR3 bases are TGCAGCGTTGTGGGAGGGGCGAACACCGGGGAGCTGTTTTTT.

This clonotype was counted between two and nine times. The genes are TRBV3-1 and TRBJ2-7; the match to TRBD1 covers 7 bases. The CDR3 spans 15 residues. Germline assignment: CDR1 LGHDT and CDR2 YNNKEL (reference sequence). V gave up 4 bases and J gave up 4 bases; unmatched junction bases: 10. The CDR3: CASSRPRGQSYEQYF. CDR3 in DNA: TGTGCCAGCAGCCGCCCCAGGGGACAGTCTTACGAGCAGTACTTC.

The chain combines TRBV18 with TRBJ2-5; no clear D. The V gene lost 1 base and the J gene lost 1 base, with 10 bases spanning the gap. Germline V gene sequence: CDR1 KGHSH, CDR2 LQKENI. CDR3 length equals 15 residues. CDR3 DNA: TGTGCCAGCTCACCACGAAGGCAGACCCAAGAGACCCAGTACTTC. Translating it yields CASSPRRQTQETQYF.

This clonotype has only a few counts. Here the CDR3 reads CASSYGQGISNEKLFF. The CDR3 coding sequence is TGCGCCAGCAGCTATGGACAGGGGATCTCTAATGAAAAACTGTTTTTT. The chain uses TRBV5-1 and TRBJ1-4; 9 bases are a match to TRBD1. V was clipped by 3 bases and J by 3 bases; unmatched bases: 6. CDR1 is SGHRS and CDR2 is YFSETQ in the germline V gene. The CDR3 is 16 residues long.

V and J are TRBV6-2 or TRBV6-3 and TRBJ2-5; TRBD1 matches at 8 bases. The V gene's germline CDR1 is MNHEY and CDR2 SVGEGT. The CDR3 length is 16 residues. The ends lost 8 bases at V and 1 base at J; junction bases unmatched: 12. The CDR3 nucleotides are TGTGCCAGCCACTGGGGGCAGGGGGCCCTCCAAGAGACCCAGTACTTC. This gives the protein CASHWGQGALQETQYF.

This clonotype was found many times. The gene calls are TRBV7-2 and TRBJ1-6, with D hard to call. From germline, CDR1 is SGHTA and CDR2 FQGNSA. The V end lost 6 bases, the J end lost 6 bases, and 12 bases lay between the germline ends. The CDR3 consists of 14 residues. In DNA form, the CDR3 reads TGTGCCAGCAGTAGTGAGGGTATTAATTCACCCCTCCACTTT. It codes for CASSSEGINSPLHF.

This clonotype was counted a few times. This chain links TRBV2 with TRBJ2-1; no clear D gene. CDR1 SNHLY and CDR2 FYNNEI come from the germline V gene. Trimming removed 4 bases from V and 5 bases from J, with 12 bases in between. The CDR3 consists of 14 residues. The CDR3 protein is CASSATTLNNEQFF. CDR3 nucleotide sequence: TGTGCCAGCAGTGCCACAACGTTAAACAATGAGCAGTTCTTC.

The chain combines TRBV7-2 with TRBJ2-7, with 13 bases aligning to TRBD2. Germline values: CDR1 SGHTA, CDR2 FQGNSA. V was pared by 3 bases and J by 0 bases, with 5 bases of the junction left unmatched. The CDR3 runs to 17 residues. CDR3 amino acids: CASSFVGTSGTSYEQYF. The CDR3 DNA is TGTGCCAGCAGCTTTGTGGGGACTAGCGGGACCTCCTACGAGCAGTACTTC.

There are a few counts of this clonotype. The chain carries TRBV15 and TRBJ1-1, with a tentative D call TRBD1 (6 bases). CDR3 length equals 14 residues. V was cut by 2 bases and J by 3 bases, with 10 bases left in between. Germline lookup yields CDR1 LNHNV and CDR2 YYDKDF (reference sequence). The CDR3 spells CATSRNRVDTEAFF. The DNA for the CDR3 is TGTGCCACCAGCAGAAACAGGGTAGACACTGAAGCTTTCTTT.

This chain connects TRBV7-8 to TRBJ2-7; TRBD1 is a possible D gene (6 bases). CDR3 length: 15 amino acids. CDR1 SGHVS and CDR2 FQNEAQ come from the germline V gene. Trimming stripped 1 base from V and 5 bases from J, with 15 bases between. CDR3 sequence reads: CASSLGGTKPDEQYF. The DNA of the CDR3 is TGTGCCAGCAGCTTAGGAGGGACAAAACCCGACGAGCAGTACTTC.

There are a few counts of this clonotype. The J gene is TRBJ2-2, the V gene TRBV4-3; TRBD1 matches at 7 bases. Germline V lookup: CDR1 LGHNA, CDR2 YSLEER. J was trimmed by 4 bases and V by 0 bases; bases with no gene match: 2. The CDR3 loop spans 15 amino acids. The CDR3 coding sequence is TGCGCCAGCAGCCAAGAACAGGGGCCCACCGGGGAGCTGTTTTTT. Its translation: CASSQEQGPTGELFF.

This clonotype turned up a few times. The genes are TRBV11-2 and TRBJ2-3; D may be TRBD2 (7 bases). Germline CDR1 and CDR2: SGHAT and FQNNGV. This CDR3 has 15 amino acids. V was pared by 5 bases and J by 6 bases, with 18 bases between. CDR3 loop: CASSPNVGRGDTQYF. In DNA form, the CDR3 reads TGTGCCAGCAGCCCAAATGTGGGGAGGGGGGATACGCAGTATTTT.

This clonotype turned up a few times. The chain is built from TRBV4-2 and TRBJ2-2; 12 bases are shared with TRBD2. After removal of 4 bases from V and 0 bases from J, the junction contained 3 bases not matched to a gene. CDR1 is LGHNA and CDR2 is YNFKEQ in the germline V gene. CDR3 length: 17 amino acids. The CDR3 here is CASSRTSGEPNTGELFF. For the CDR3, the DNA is TGTGCCAGCAGCCGGACTAGCGGGGAGCCGAACACCGGGGAGCTGTTTTTT.

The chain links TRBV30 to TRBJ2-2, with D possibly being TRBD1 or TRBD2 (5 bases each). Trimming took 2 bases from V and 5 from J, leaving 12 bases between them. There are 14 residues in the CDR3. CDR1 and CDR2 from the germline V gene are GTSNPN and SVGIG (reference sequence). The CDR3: CAWSQGDGTGELFF. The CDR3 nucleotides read TGTGCCTGGAGTCAGGGAGATGGGACCGGGGAGCTGTTTTTT. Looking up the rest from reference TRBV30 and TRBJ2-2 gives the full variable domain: SQTIHQWPATLVQPVGSPLSLECTVEGTSNPNLYWYRQAAGRGLQLLFYSVGIGQISSEVPQNLSASRPQDRQFILSSKKLLLSDSGFYLCAWSQGDGTGELFFGEGSRLTVL.

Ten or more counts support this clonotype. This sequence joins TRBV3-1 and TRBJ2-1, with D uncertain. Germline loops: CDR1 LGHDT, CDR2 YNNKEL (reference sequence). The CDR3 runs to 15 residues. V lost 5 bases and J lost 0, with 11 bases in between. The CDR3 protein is CASSLLLSSYNEQFF. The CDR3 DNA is TGTGCCAGCAGCTTACTGTTAAGCTCCTACAATGAGCAGTTCTTC.